This paragraph reports one T cell receptor (beta chain). Seattle patient enrollment occurred during active infection, with longitudinal follow-up thereafter. Libraries were prepared by immunoSEQ multiplex PCR; TCRdb keeps only in-frame clonotypes and omits some of them. The sample carries approximately 210,000 clones, 65% to 90% recorded once. V was clipped by 7 bases and J by 1 base; unmatched bases: 6. This CDR3 has 14 amino acids. Germline loops: CDR1 LNHDA, CDR2 SQIVND (reference sequence). The data are from a study of blood T cell repertoires in COVID-19. Sequencing used peripheral blood. This receptor was identified in a man aged 50 to 59 with COVID-19, enrolled during active disease. The chain employs TRBV19 and TRBJ1-1, with 7 bases aligning to TRBD1. The CDR3 sequence: CASTPTGTNTEAFF. The CDR3 DNA reads TGTGCCAGTACTCCGACAGGGACGAACACTGAAGCTTTCTTT.